Sequencing of this T cell receptor beta chain was carried out in a study of CD8 T cells in Susac syndrome. CD8+ and CD4+ T cells from blood underwent TCR beta sequencing, which was carried out in a high-throughput format. Reverse transcription of about 0.5 to 1 ug RNA used random hexamers. TCRdb used MiXCR to reprocess the immunoSEQ multiplex PCR reads, holding one entry per CDR3 protein. The table has under 85,000 distinct CDR3 sequences, approximately 93% seen once. Germline CDR1 MNHNS, CDR2 SASEGT. Trimming took 6 bases from V and 1 from J; bases not matched to a gene: 7. The CDR3 is 16 amino acids. This clonotype occurred a few times.

This receptor was obtained from a human donor with Susac syndrome. The J gene is TRBJ2-5, the V gene TRBV6-1; 11 nucleotides agree with TRBD2. The sample consisted of CD8+ T cells from PBMCs. DNA of the CDR3: TGTGCCAGCAGCCAAGGACTAGCGGGCCCCCAAGAGACCCAGTACTTC. Translated: CASSQGLAGPQETQYF.